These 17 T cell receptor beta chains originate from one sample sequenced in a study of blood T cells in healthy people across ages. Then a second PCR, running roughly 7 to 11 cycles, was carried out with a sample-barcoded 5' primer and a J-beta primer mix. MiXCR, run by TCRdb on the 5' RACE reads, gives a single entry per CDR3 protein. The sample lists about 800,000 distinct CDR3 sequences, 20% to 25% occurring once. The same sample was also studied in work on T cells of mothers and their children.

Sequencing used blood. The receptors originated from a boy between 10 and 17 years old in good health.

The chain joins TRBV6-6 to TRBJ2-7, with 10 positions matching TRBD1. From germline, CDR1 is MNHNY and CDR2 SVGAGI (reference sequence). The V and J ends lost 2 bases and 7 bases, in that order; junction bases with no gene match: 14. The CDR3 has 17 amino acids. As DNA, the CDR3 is TGTGCCAGCAGTTACCCGAGACAGGGGGCGAAGGTTTTGGAGCAGTACTTC. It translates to CASSYPRQGAKVLEQYF.

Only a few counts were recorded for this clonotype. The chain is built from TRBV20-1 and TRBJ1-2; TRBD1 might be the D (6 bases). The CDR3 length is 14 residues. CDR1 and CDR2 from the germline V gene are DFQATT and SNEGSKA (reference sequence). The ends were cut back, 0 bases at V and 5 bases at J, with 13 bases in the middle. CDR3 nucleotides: TGCAGTGCTAGAGATCACAGGGTCCGGTATGGCTACACCTTC. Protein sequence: CSARDHRVRYGYTF.

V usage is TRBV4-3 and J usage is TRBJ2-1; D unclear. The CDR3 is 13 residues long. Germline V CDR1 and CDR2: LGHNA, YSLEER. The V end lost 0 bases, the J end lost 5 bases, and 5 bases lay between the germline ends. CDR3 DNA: TGCGCCAGCAGCCAAGAACGGGACAATGAGCAGTTCTTC. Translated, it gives CASSQERDNEQFF.

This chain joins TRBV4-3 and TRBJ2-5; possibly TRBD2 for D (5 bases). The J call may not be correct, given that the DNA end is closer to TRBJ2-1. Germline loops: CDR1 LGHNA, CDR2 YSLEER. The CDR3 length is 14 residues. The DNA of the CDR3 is TGCGCCAGCAGCCAAGAAGGGAGCAGGAATGAGCAGTTCTTC. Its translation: CASSQEGSRNEQFF.

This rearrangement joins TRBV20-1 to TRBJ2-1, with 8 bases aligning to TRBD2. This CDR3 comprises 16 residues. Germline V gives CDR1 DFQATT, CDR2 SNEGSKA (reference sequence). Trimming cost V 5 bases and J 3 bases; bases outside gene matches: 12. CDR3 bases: TGCAGTGCTCTTTACATGGCTAGCGGGCGCTACAATGAGCAGTTCTTC. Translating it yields CSALYMASGRYNEQFF.

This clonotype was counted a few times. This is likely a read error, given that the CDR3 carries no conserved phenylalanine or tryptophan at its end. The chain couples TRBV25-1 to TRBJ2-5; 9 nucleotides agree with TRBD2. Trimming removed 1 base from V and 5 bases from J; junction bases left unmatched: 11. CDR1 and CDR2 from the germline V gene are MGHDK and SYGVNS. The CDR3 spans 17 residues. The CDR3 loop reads CASSESPGLARGETQYL. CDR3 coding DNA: TGTGCCAGCAGTGAATCCCCAGGACTAGCGCGGGGGGAGACCCAGTACCTC.

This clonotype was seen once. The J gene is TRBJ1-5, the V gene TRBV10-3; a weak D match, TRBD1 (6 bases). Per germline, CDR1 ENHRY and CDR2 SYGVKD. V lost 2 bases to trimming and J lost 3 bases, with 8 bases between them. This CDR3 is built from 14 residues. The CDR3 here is CAISEGTTNQPQHF. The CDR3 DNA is TGTGCCATCAGTGAGGGGACAACCAATCAGCCCCAGCATTTT.

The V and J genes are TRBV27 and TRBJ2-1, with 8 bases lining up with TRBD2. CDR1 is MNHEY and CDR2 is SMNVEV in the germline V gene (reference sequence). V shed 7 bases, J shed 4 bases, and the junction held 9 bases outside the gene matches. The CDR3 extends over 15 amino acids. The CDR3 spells CASISIAGTYNEQFF. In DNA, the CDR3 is TGTGCCAGCATCTCTATAGCGGGGACTTACAATGAGCAGTTCTTC.

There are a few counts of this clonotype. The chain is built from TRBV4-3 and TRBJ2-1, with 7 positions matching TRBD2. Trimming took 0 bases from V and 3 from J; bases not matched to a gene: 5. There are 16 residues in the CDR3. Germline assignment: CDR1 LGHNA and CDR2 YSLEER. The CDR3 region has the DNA TGCGCCAGCAGCCAAGATGGTAGCGGGCACTACAATGAGCAGTTCTTC. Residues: CASSQDGSGHYNEQFF.

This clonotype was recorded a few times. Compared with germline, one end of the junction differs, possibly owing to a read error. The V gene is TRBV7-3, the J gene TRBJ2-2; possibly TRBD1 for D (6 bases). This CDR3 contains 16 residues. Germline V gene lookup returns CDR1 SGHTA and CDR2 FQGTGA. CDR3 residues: CAGSLSTGFETGELFF. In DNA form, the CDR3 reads TGTGCCGGCAGCTTATCCACAGGGTTCGAGACCGGGGAGCTGTTTTTT.

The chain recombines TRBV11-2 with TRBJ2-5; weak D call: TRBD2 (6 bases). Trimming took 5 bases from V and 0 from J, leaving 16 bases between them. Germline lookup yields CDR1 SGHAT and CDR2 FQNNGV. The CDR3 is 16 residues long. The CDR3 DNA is TGTGCCAGCAGCCCAAGGGCTAGCGCGCACCAAGAGACCCAGTACTTC. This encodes CASSPRASAHQETQYF.

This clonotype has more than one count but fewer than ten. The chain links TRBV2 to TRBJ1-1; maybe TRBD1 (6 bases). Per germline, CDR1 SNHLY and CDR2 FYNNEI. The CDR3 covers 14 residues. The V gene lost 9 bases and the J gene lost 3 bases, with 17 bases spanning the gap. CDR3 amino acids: CASPDRIWDTEAFF. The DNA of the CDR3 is TGTGCCAGTCCTGACAGGATTTGGGACACTGAAGCTTTCTTT. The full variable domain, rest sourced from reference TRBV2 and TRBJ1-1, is EPEVTQTPSHQVTQMGQEVILRCVPISNHLYFYWYRQILGQKVEFLVSFYNNEISEKSEIFDDQFSVERPDGSNFTLKIRSTKLEDSAMYFCASPDRIWDTEAFFGQGTRLTVV.

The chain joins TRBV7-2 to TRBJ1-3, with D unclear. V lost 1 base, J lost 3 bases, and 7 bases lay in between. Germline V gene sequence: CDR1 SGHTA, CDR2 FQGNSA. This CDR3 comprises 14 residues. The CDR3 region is CASSLETYGNTIYF. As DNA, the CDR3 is TGTGCCAGCAGCTTAGAAACCTATGGAAACACCATATATTTT.

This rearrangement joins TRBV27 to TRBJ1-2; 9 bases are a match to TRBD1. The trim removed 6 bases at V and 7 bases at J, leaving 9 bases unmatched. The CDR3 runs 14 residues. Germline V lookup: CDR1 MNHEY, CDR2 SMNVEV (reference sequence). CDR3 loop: CASSTGQGLSGYTF. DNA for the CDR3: TGTGCCAGCAGCACGGGACAGGGCCTCTCTGGCTACACCTTC.

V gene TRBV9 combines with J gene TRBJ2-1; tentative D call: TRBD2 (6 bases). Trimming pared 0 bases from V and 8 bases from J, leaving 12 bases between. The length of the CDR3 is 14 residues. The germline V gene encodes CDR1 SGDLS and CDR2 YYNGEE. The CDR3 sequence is CASSVGAGNDEQFF. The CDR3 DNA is TGTGCCAGCAGCGTAGGGGCGGGGAACGATGAGCAGTTCTTC.

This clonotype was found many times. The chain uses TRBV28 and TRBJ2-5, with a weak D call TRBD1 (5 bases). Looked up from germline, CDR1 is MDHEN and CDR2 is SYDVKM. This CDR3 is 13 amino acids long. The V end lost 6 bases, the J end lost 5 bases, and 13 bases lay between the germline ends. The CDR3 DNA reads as TGTGCCAGCAGCAGGGTTCTTGAGGAGACCCAGTACTTC. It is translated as CASSRVLEETQYF.

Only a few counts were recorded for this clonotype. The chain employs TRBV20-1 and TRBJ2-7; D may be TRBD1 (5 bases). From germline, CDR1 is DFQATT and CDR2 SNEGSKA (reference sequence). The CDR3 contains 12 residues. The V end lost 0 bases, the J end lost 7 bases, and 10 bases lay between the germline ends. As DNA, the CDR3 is TGCAGTGCTAGAGATACAGGTGGAGAGCAGTACTTC. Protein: CSARDTGGEQYF.